This T cell receptor beta chain is drawn from a study of cytomegalovirus exposure and HLA in healthy donors. Study-wide results and caveats: After further analysis at a later stage, 16,951 TCR beta sequences were associated with HLA alleles at 0.05 false discovery rate. Rare TCR sequences predominated, though certain public TCRs were found in many donors.

The study ran its PCR with 60 Vbeta and 13 Jbeta primers. How the authors handled the data: In a later analysis, about 12 million of 75 million to 90 million unique beta chains occurred in at least two donors. Here immunoSEQ multiplex PCR was the method, and the copy in TCRdb shows in-frame clones only, minus some. V and J calls and clone size are those listed in that table; D and trimming were worked out from the DNA. The table has approximately 160,000 clones, about three quarters seen once. The germline V and J ends were trimmed by 6 bases and 0 bases, with 15 bases remaining between them. The CDR3 runs 15 residues. Germline loops: CDR1 MNHEY, CDR2 SVGAGI. As regards this clone: Its target is unknown.

V usage is TRBV6-5 and J usage is TRBJ2-7, with D perhaps matching TRBD2 (6 bases). This clonotype was obtained from a man aged 18-30 years in good health and CMV-seronegative. Material for sequencing was PBMCs. The CDR3 here is CASRRDFTSSYEQYF. The CDR3 DNA reads TGTGCCAGCAGACGGGACTTCACCAGCTCCTACGAGCAGTACTTC.